What follows is one T cell receptor beta chain and its context. The source of the sample is a study of OX40 agonist ivuxolimab in advanced cancers. Turning to the study itself: Partial responses were observed in three patients, of whom one had hepatocellular carcinoma and two had cutaneous melanoma.

It was autoimmune disease history or systemic immunosuppression that excluded patients. Repertoires were generated with immunoSEQ multiplex PCR, while TCRdb's copy carries only in-frame clones and drops some. The sample contains 70,000 to 95,000 clones, around 92% of which appear only once. Germline V lookup: CDR1 SGDLS, CDR2 YYNGEE. V lost 4 bases and J lost 1, with 13 bases in between. CDR3 length: 15 residues. The starting material was CD4+ or CD8+ T cells sorted from blood, obtained in a trial of the OX40 agonist ivuxolimab. The V call is TRBV9, the J call TRBJ2-3, with TRBD1 as a possible D gene (6 bases). The origin of this receptor is an adult with an advanced solid tumor such as melanoma, head and neck, liver or kidney cancer. This chain's CDR3 is CASSTRGTGTDTQYF. CDR3 nucleotides: TGTGCCAGCAGCACCAGGGGCACAGGCACAGATACGCAGTATTTT.